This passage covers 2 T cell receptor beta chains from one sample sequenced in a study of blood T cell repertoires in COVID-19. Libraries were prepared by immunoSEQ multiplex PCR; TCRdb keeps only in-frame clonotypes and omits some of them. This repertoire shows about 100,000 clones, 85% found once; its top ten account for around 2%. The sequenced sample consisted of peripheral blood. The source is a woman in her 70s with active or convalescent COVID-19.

CDR3 sequence: CASRLGLSYNSPLHF. The CDR3 DNA sequence: TGTGCCAGCCGGTTGGGGCTCTCCTATAATTCACCCCTCCACTTT. The rearrangement joins TRBV2 to TRBJ1-6; a possible D gene is TRBD1 (5 bases). The CDR3 length is 15 residues. CDR1 is SNHLY, CDR2 FYNNEI, per germline. The germline V and J ends were trimmed by 8 bases and 0 bases, with 11 bases remaining between them.

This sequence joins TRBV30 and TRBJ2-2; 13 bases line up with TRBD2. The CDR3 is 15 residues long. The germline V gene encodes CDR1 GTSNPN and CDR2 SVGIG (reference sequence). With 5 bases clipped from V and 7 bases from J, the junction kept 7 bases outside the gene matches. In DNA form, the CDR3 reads TGTGCCTGGGGTACTAGCGGGGGGGCCTACGGGGAGCTGTTTTTT. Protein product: CAWGTSGGAYGELFF.